This T cell receptor beta chain originates from a study of cytomegalovirus exposure and HLA in healthy donors listed by TCRdb under 2017. Notes on the research overall: In an earlier analysis of around 540 of the donors, 250 to 350 Gb of sequence data and 90 million to 120 million unique TCR beta sequences from roughly 200 million T cells were reported. Donor age, sex, ethnicity and CMV serostatus were compiled alongside the repertoire data. The later analysis used no new phenotypic data to find candidate immune exposures, relying instead on TCR beta sequences and their occurrence across donors. The number of donors typed differed by locus, with 629-630 for A, B, C, DRB1 and DQB1, around 560 for DQA1, approximately 570 for DPA1, and around 450 for DPB1. A separate validation cohort of 100 to 150 different subjects was used in addition to the 666-subject first cohort. An earlier analysis of 500 to 750 of the donors applied high-throughput TCR beta sequencing to assess whether each TCR beta V gene segment acted as functional or pseudogenic. Roughly 5 DR-DQ haplotypes were handled as single units for association and clustering, since linkage in the cohort was strong. The genetic ancestry cluster associated with self-reported Caucasian donors included 81% of the 398 genotyped donors. Roughly 310 gigabases of sequencing data and approximately 85 million unique TCR sequences were included in an early release covering about 620 HLA-typed donors. The study aimed to test whether signatures of past pathogen exposure could be identified by cataloging public T cell receptors. Across 300 to 500 genotyped donors of the cohort, an average of roughly 250,000 unique TCR beta nucleotide sequences per donor were sequenced, and approximately 17% of those sequences were non-productive. The T cell repertoires of about 700 subjects were profiled by immunosequencing and related to cytomegalovirus serostatus. To study patterns of TCR occurrence, a later analysis re-analyzed previously published TCR beta repertoires from just over 650 donors and added high-resolution HLA genotyping. A later genetic analysis took genome-wide SNP genotypes for about 60% of the roughly 670 donors and used that subset as a discovery cohort. All discovery cohort repertoires had been generated using a single sequencing platform. To predict cytomegalovirus infection status, the study combined high-throughput TCR immunosequencing, statistical association of individual TCRs with disease status, and machine learning. Class I and class II HLA loci were covered by the typing at four-digit resolution.

The investigation overall reported the following: The study listed 164 TCR beta chains as associated with cytomegalovirus. In vitro tests confirmed that a few of the cytomegalovirus-associated TCR beta chains recognize cytomegalovirus antigens. A cluster of highly shared sequence variants was judged likely to be a technical artifact of the sequencing pipeline. This cohort had only TCR beta chains sequenced, and the lack of alpha or paired-chain data limited which features could be detected. HLA typing was unavailable for some donors at each locus, so association tests used only the typed subset. In a later genetic analysis, a missense DCLRE1C variant was associated with V-gene and J-gene trimming of TCR beta chains, and the association was replicated in an independent cohort. According to the authors, the approach could potentially be generalized to other disease states and immunological phenotypes. Linkage disequilibrium might explain the correlated functional status among segregating V segments, but an unknown experimental factor could not be ruled out. CMV serostatus was the only immune exposure information available for the cohort. According to a later analysis, most CMV-associated TCR beta chains appeared to be HLA-restricted, and the HLA associations seemed to be driven largely by CMV exposure. Compared with the 666-donor mean, donors in an Asian-associated ancestry cluster had fewer N-insertions in productive TCRs, according to a later genetic analysis. In a later analysis, several top co-occurrence clusters were reported to appear linked to parvovirus B19, influenza, CMV and Epstein-Barr virus. In an earlier analysis of some 640 of the donors, most TCR beta V segments were observed in productive rearrangements about 90% or about 30% of the time, broadly matching IMGT annotations. A later analysis associated 17,000 or so TCR beta sequences with specific HLA alleles at a false discovery rate of 0.05. Cytomegalovirus status was reported to be diagnosed by the classifier with high specificity and sensitivity in both the original and validation cohorts. In a later analysis, the rate of TCR association differed among HLA loci, with DRB1 alleles having the most associated TCRs and HLA-C alleles having the fewest. A later analysis found that HLA-associated TCR beta chains were more clonally expanded and had lower generation probabilities than equally common non-associated chains. Some IMGT-functional V segments, including TRBV6-2 and TRBV6-3, could not be distinguished by the 87-base-pair reads and were therefore excluded. The earlier analysis of about 600 of the donors excluded roughly 16 rarely observed V segments, including chromosome 9 orphons, because counts were too low. Across donors, most TCR sequences were observed very rarely, whereas some public TCRs were present in many individuals. Strong co-occurrence of HLA alleles, especially DR and DQ, made assigning TCR associations to individual alleles difficult. A further reported finding was that TCR beta sequences accurately predicted the HLA-A and HLA-B alleles for most subjects in the first cohort. Roughly uniform sequencing depth across donors was assumed in presence/absence analyses, although this assumption may not hold.

Counted from cysteine to phenylalanine, this CDR3 has 14 amino acids. The CDR3 DNA has 42 bases and is translated from base 1. Sequences MRHNA (CDR1) and SNTAGT (CDR2) are obtained from the germline V gene. The V end gives up 6 bases and the J end 4 bases, leaving 4 bases in the junction not matched to a gene. Libraries were built with the immunoSEQ multiplex PCR assay. The multiplex PCR relied on a mix of 60 forward primers for TCR Vbeta segments and 13 reverse primers for TCR Jbeta segments. Amplification of the CDR3 region of rearranged TCR beta genes was performed with a multiplex PCR assay on genomic DNA. The amplified TCR beta libraries were sequenced on the Illumina HiSeq System as 87-base-pair reads. The study's own analysis went as follows. Across the roughly 700 repertoires, a later analysis counted roughly 84 million unique TCR beta chains, around 11 million of which were shared by at least two donors. Raw reads were error-corrected and collapsed into unique sequences by a nearest-neighbor algorithm in which closely related sequences were merged to remove PCR and sequencing errors. To assign V, D and J gene segments, CDR3 sequences were aligned to IMGT reference sequences. For a sequence to be retained, at least a six-nucleotide match to both a V gene segment and a J gene segment was required. A rearrangement was called productive if the CDR3 had no stop codons and remained in frame with V and J, and every other rearrangement was called non-productive. CDR3 was defined by IMGT convention, running from the second conserved V-encoded cysteine to the conserved J-encoded phenylalanine. Sequences without an unambiguous match to a single V gene segment were excluded from the earlier analysis of over 500 of the donors. An earlier analysis of several hundred of the donors called V segments functional above 56.7% productive rearrangements and segregating when the between-donor standard deviation exceeded 5%. To diagnose cytomegalovirus status from the catalog of TCR beta chain sequences, a statistical classification framework was built. In a later analysis, TCR nucleotide sequences were compared against IMGT/GENE-DB human TR gene sequences so that V and J genes could be assigned. In a later analysis, CDR3 sequences and most-parsimonious VDJ recombination scenarios were assigned using the TCRdist pipeline. A later analysis defined each TCR beta chain by its CDR3 amino acid sequence plus V-gene family, and excluded reads lacking a unique V-gene family. To address suspected cross-contamination and a sequencing artifact, a later analysis removed a few hundred highly shared, low-generation-probability nucleotide sequences. In a later analysis, a clonal expansion index for each public chain was calculated from normalized within-repertoire ranks of inferred template counts. In a later analysis, generation probabilities were computed using a VDJ recombination model fitted to out-of-frame rearrangements, and the results were checked against IGoR. A later analysis scored TCR-TCR, TCR-HLA and TCR-CMV co-occurrence with hypergeometric tests, applying a repertoire-size bias correction to TCR pairs. A later analysis estimated false discovery rates by permuting HLA or CMV assignments 20 times. In a later analysis, co-occurring TCRs were grouped with DBSCAN, and TCRdist sequence similarity was added when clustering was performed within HLA-allele-positive subsets. Repertoires with fewer than 30,000 or more than 120,000 public chains were left out of co-occurrence clustering, as were about 5 repertoires with anomalous nucleotide sharing. As stored in TCRdb, this immuneACCESS dataset retains in-frame rearrangements with V and J assigned. A fraction of the clones does not appear; measured against another copy, unresolved V genes explain less than half of the discrepancy, and the remainder lacks a known reason. V, J and clone size are those of that table, while D and trimming were read from the DNA. The sample table shows approximately 180,000 clones, and over 65% are seen once. The top ten clones comprise less than 2% of the sample.

For this clone: The antigen it binds to is not known. No much larger clonotype is one base removed from it; base qualities were not supplied.

The cohort consisted of some 730 healthy bone marrow donors. Cohort members were all nominally healthy when sampled, although unrecorded immune exposures were likely present. The donor was CMV seronegative and belonged to the group of over 300 seronegative cohort members. Every donor gave a peripheral blood sample, and the peripheral blood mononuclear cells from that sample were used for TCR beta sequencing. The Qiagen DNeasy Blood Extraction Kit was used to extract genomic DNA from the blood cell samples. The receptor was derived from a woman under 40 in good health and CMV-seronegative. Sequenced input: PBMCs. The receptor chain draws on TRBV6-4 and TRBJ1-1, with 11 bases matching TRBD1. The CDR3 amino acid sequence is: CASSPGQGVTEAFF. The nucleotides read TGTGCCAGCAGCCCGGGACAGGGGGTCACTGAAGCTTTCTTT.